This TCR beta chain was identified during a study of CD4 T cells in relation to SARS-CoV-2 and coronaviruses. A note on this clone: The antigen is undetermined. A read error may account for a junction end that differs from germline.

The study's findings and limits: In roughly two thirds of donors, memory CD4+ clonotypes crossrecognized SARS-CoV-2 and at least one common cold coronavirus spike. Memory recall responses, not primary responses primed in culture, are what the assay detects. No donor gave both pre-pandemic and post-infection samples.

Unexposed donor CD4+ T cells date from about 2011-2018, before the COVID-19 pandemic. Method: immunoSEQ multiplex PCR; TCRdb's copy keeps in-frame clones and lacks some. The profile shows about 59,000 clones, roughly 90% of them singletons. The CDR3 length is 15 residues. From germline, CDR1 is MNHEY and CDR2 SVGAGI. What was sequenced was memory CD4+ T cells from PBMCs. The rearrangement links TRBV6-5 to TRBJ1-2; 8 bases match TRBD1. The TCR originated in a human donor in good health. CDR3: CASSTQRQGNSGYTF. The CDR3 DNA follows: TGTGCCAGCAGTACCCAACGACAGGGGAACTCTGGCTACACCTTC.